The 26 T cell receptor beta chains presented below share a single source sample, sequenced in a study of cytotoxic CD8 clonotypes in ibrutinib-treated CLL. Produced via immunoSEQ multiplex PCR; TCRdb's table is partial and in-frame only. Altogether approximately 10,000 clones are present, around 81% being singletons, with the ten largest covering approximately 22%. The material sequenced was PBMCs, taken at disease progression, from a patient treated with ibrutinib. The receptors come from a human donor with chronic lymphocytic leukemia.

The J gene is TRBJ1-5, the V gene TRBV16; 7 positions match TRBD1. J lost 0 bases, V lost 2 bases, and 7 bases had no gene match. Germline V gives CDR1 KGHSY, CDR2 FQNENV. The CDR3 consists of 17 residues. CDR3 bases: TGTGCCAGCAGCCAAAGGACAGGCACTAGTAGCAATCAGCCCCAGCATTTT. This codes for CASSQRTGTSSNQPQHF.

V and J are TRBV27 and TRBJ1-4; D may be TRBD1 (5 bases). Germline CDR1 reads MNHEY; CDR2 reads SMNVEV (reference sequence). This CDR3 comprises 15 residues. V lost 6 bases to trimming and J lost 4 bases, with 15 bases between them. In DNA, the CDR3 is TGTGCCAGCAGGCTTTCCGGGACGGTTAATGAAAAACTGTTTTTT. This codes for CASRLSGTVNEKLFF.

The chain recombines TRBV29-1 with TRBJ2-3; 9 nucleotides match TRBD2. The V and J ends lost 6 bases and 4 bases, in that order; junction bases with no gene match: 11. Germline values: CDR1 SQVTM, CDR2 ANQGSEA. The CDR3 runs to 15 residues. The CDR3 nucleotides are TGCAGCGTCGCCCAGGGACTAGCCGCGGCAGATACGCAGTATTTT. Translating it yields CSVAQGLAAADTQYF.

The V gene is TRBV7-2, the J gene TRBJ1-5; the match to TRBD1 covers 9 bases. The germline V gene has CDR1 SGHTA and CDR2 FQGNSA. The CDR3 runs to 15 residues. The V gene end was trimmed by 6 bases and the J gene end by 6 bases; junction bases not matched to a gene: 9. The CDR3 loop reads CASRTGQGIAQPQHF. CDR3 DNA sequence: TGTGCCAGCAGGACCGGACAGGGGATCGCTCAGCCCCAGCATTTT.

This chain connects TRBV18 to TRBJ2-2; 10 bases are a match to TRBD1. CDR1 is KGHSH and CDR2 is LQKENI in the germline V gene. CDR3 length: 18 residues. Losses at the gene ends were 4 bases for V and 6 bases for J; bases not matched to a gene: 14. The DNA for the CDR3 is TGTGCCAGCTCACGGGAACGAGAGACAGGGGGCGCCCCCGGGGAGCTGTTTTTT. This encodes CASSRERETGGAPGELFF. Full variable domain (remainder filled in from reference TRBV18 and TRBJ2-2): NAGVMQNPRHLVRRRGQEARLRCSPMKGHSHVYWYRQLPEEGLKFMVYLQKENIIDESGMPKERFSAEFPKEGPSILRIQQVVRGDSAAYFCASSRERETGGAPGELFFGEGSRLTVL.

The rearrangement links TRBV6-1 to TRBJ1-5; 12 bases are a match to TRBD1. This CDR3 contains 14 residues. Trimming took 8 bases from V and 6 from J; bases not matched to a gene: 5. Germline lookup yields CDR1 MNHNS and CDR2 SASEGT. CDR3 in DNA: TGTGCCAGCGGGGGACAGGGGGCCAGTCAGCCCCAGCATTTT. Translating it yields CASGGQGASQPQHF.

The rearrangement links TRBV15 to TRBJ1-1; D remains ambiguous. V was pared by 2 bases and J by 0 bases, with 1 base between. From germline, CDR1 is LNHNV and CDR2 YYDKDF (reference sequence). The CDR3 length is 12 residues. CDR3 region: CATSRMNTEAFF. CDR3 bases: TGTGCCACCAGCAGAATGAACACTGAAGCTTTCTTT.

This chain uses TRBV5-1 with TRBJ2-1; possibly TRBD2 for D (6 bases). V shed 4 bases and J shed 3 bases, with 8 bases lying between them. This CDR3 is 13 amino acids long. Germline V gives CDR1 SGHRS, CDR2 YFSETQ. The CDR3 coding sequence is TGCGCCAGCAGCCCCGGGGGCTACAATGAGCAGTTCTTC. Residues: CASSPGGYNEQFF.

CDR3 sequence reads: CASRPPTGTEKLFF. CDR3 bases: TGTGCCAGCCGACCACCGACAGGGACCGAAAAACTGTTTTTT. V is TRBV6-6 and J is TRBJ1-4; 7 bases fit TRBD1. Trimming took 8 bases from V and 8 from J; bases not matched to a gene: 11. CDR3 length: 14 residues. Germline V gene lookup returns CDR1 MNHNY and CDR2 SVGAGI (reference sequence).

The chain links TRBV11-3 to TRBJ2-7; perhaps TRBD2 as D (5 bases). This CDR3 contains 13 residues. Per germline, CDR1 SGHNT and CDR2 YENEEA. Trimming shortened V by 2 bases and J by 1 base, and 6 bases separated the two germline ends. The CDR3 region is CASSLSGSYEQYF. CDR3 nucleotides: TGTGCCAGCAGCTTATCGGGATCCTACGAGCAGTACTTC.

This clone has just one count. CDR3 region: CASSPGRGLTGELFF. The CDR3 coding sequence is TGTGCCAGCAGTCCCGGGAGGGGCCTAACCGGGGAGCTGTTTTTT. This chain links TRBV27 with TRBJ2-2; 8 nucleotides match TRBD2. Germline V lookup: CDR1 MNHEY, CDR2 SMNVEV (reference sequence). The V gene end was trimmed by 5 bases and the J gene end by 5 bases; junction bases not matched to a gene: 7. The CDR3 consists of 15 residues.

V and J are TRBV19 and TRBJ2-1; D uncertain. V lost 6 bases and J lost 0, with 9 bases in between. In germline, CDR1 is LNHDA, CDR2 SQIVND (reference sequence). This CDR3 has 14 amino acids. This CDR3 is CASRERSSYNEQFF. DNA for the CDR3: TGTGCCAGTAGGGAGAGGAGCTCCTACAATGAGCAGTTCTTC.

This clone was detected only a few times. The genes are TRBV18 and TRBJ2-1; 11 nucleotides line up with TRBD2. After removal of 3 bases from V and 9 bases from J, the junction contained 4 bases not matched to a gene. The CDR3 totals 14 residues. Per germline, CDR1 KGHSH and CDR2 LQKENI. The CDR3 sequence: CASSPPSGRSEQFF. The DNA for the CDR3 is TGTGCCAGCTCACCGCCTAGCGGGAGGAGTGAGCAGTTCTTC.

CDR3 region: CASSEVGSGLAGELFF. The CDR3 DNA reads TGTGCCAGCAGTGAAGTAGGGTCCGGCTTGGCCGGGGAGCTGTTTTTT. This chain joins TRBV2 and TRBJ2-2; D is uncertain. This CDR3 has 16 amino acids. V lost 1 base to trimming and J lost 6 bases, with 15 bases between them. Germline loops: CDR1 SNHLY, CDR2 FYNNEI. The full variable domain, rest sourced from reference TRBV2 and TRBJ2-2, is EPEVTQTPSHQVTQMGQEVILRCVPISNHLYFYWYRQILGQKVEFLVSFYNNEISEKSEIFDDQFSVERPDGSNFTLKIRSTKLEDSAMYFCASSEVGSGLAGELFFGEGSRLTVL.

The chain has TRBV30 and TRBJ2-7; 9 positions match TRBD1. Germline CDR1 and CDR2: GTSNPN and SVGIG (reference sequence). CDR3 length equals 12 residues. The V and J ends lost 7 bases and 7 bases, in that order; junction bases with no gene match: 8. CDR3 sequence: CAYDRGAREQYF. The CDR3, as DNA: TGTGCCTATGACAGGGGGGCCAGGGAGCAGTACTTC.

The rearrangement joins TRBV28 to TRBJ1-2, with D unresolved. The CDR3 runs 13 residues. Per the germline V gene, CDR1 is MDHEN and CDR2 is SYDVKM. V was cut by 2 bases and J by 3 bases, with 7 bases left in between. CDR3 sequence (DNA): TGTGCCAGCAGTTTAGGAGGTTACTATGGCTACACCTTC. The encoded protein is CASSLGGYYGYTF.

The chain uses TRBV6-1 and TRBJ1-5, with 7 bases identical to TRBD1. This CDR3 region has 15 residues. V trimming: 9 bases; J trimming: 0 bases; junction bases outside the gene matches: 8. Germline V lookup: CDR1 MNHNS, CDR2 SASEGT. The CDR3 DNA sequence: TGTGCCAGTACAGGGGACCGTTATAGCAATCAGCCCCAGCATTTT. It translates to CASTGDRYSNQPQHF.

The genes are TRBV27 and TRBJ1-5, with D perhaps TRBD1 (6 bases). The CDR3 has 15 residues. Looked up from germline, CDR1 is MNHEY and CDR2 is SMNVEV (reference sequence). Trimming took 4 bases from V and 4 from J, leaving 14 bases between them. CDR3 sequence reads: CASSSRGSGNQPQHF. CDR3 nucleotide sequence: TGTGCCAGCAGTTCCAGGGGTAGTGGGAATCAGCCCCAGCATTTT.

J is TRBJ2-1 and V is TRBV5-4; 9 nucleotides agree with TRBD2. V dropped 0 bases and J dropped 6; count of bases not matched to a gene: 4. The CDR3 contains 15 residues. The germline V gene encodes CDR1 SGHNT and CDR2 YYREEE (reference sequence). The CDR3 loop reads CASSLAPREGNEQFF. The DNA of the CDR3 is TGTGCCAGCAGCTTGGCCCCGCGGGAGGGCAATGAGCAGTTCTTC.

This clone was seen only a few times. The chain links TRBV27 to TRBJ2-7; the D is unclear. The CDR3 extends over 14 amino acids. Germline lookup yields CDR1 MNHEY and CDR2 SMNVEV (reference sequence). Trimming left V 5 bases short and J 7 bases short, with 18 bases between. CDR3: CASSPRRIFAEQYF. The CDR3 nucleotides are TGTGCCAGCAGTCCTCGTAGGATATTTGCGGAGCAGTACTTC.

The chain recombines TRBV15 with TRBJ1-1; D is possibly TRBD1 (5 bases). Germline lookup yields CDR1 LNHNV and CDR2 YYDKDF (reference sequence). Trimming pared 0 bases from V and 5 bases from J, leaving 7 bases between. The CDR3 has 13 residues. CDR3 sequence (DNA): TGTGCCACCAGCAGAGACAGGGTTACTGAAGCTTTCTTT. This codes for CATSRDRVTEAFF.

This chain joins TRBV29-1 and TRBJ1-3, with a weak D call TRBD1 (6 bases). Trimming removed 4 bases at V and 0 bases at J, with 13 bases between. This CDR3 contains 15 residues. Germline values: CDR1 SQVTM, CDR2 ANQGSEA. CDR3 loop: CSVGGGASSGNTIYF. As DNA, the CDR3 is TGCAGCGTTGGAGGGGGGGCGAGCTCTGGAAACACCATATATTTT.

This clone has more than one count but fewer than ten. The V and J genes are TRBV28 and TRBJ2-1; D assignment may be TRBD1 or TRBD2 (5 bases each). The CDR3 covers 13 residues. The V end was cut by 5 bases, the J end by 4 bases, with 9 bases between. CDR1 is MDHEN, CDR2 SYDVKM, per germline. For the CDR3, the DNA is TGTGCCAGCAGTGCCGGGACGTACAATGAGCAGTTCTTC. The encoded protein is CASSAGTYNEQFF.

The J gene is TRBJ1-2, the V gene TRBV28; no clear D. Trimming took 3 bases from V and 7 from J, leaving 6 bases between them. This CDR3 has 11 residues. The germline CDR1 and CDR2 sequences are MDHEN and SYDVKM. The CDR3 bases are TGTGCCAGCAGTTTCTACGGTGGCTACACCTTC. Its translation is CASSFYGGYTF.

The J gene is TRBJ1-2, the V gene TRBV6-1; D gene uncertain. CDR3 length: 14 amino acids. CDR1 MNHNS and CDR2 SASEGT come from the germline V gene. V lost 0 bases, J lost 4 bases, and 9 bases lay in between. The CDR3, as DNA: TGTGCCAGCAGTGAAGCGCTGGATAGCTATGGCTACACCTTC. Translating it yields CASSEALDSYGYTF.

V gene TRBV6-5 combines with J gene TRBJ2-7; 8 bases are shared with TRBD1. The V and J ends lost 2 bases and 1 base, in that order; junction bases with no gene match: 1. The CDR3 is made up of 14 amino acids. The germline V gene has CDR1 MNHEY and CDR2 SVGAGI. The CDR3 here is CASSYQGASYEQYF. CDR3 nucleotide sequence: TGTGCCAGCAGTTACCAGGGGGCATCCTACGAGCAGTACTTC.